This TCR beta chain was sequenced in a study of cytomegalovirus exposure and HLA in healthy donors. The data were produced by immunoSEQ multiplex PCR, yet TCRdb's version contains in-frame clones alone and is incomplete. This table holds more than 50,000 clones, 75% to 95% found once. The V segment lost 1 base and the J segment 3 bases; nucleotides outside the gene matches: 8. Germline V gene lookup returns CDR1 LGHNA and CDR2 YSLEER. This CDR3 has 16 residues. V usage is TRBV4-3 and J usage is TRBJ1-2, with 7 bases lining up with TRBD1. The sample was PBMCs. The TCR comes from a woman aged 25-40 years in good health and CMV-seronegative. CDR3 DNA sequence: TGCGCCAGCAGCCAAGGCCGGGACAGAGAGTACTATGGCTACACCTTC. Translating gives CASSQGRDREYYGYTF.